This T cell receptor (beta chain) was documented in a study of Ad26.COV2.S vaccination and SARS-CoV-2 variants. General study findings and limits: Substantial breadth was reported for post-vaccination spike-specific CD8+ and CD4+ T cells.

Clones were sequenced by immunoSEQ multiplex PCR, and TCRdb holds only the in-frame ones, with some missing. The data show just over 350,000 clones, roughly 85% seen once. Concerning this clone itself: Its antigen is not identified.

Specified treatment: some 19 received Ad26.COV2.S at low or high dose, single or two shots; 5 received placebo; per-sample allocation not given. Samples were taken on day 63 after the first vaccine or placebo injection. V was cut by 3 bases and J by 0 bases, with 9 bases left in between. This CDR3 is built from 14 residues. Germline-derived CDR1 and CDR2 are LNHDA and SQIVND (reference sequence). The chain uses TRBV19 and TRBJ2-7; no clear D gene. The TCR was taken from a person aged 18 to 59 who received the Ad26.COV2.S COVID-19 vaccine or a placebo. The sequencing here drew on peripheral blood, taken in a trial of Ad26.COV2.S vaccine versus placebo. The CDR3 reads CASSIEPTSYEQYF. The CDR3 DNA follows: TGTGCCAGTAGTATCGAACCGACCTCCTACGAGCAGTACTTC.